The 18 T cell receptor beta chains in this list originate from one sample, sequenced in a study of PD-L1 blockade in urothelial cancer. Sequencing was performed with immunoSEQ multiplex PCR; in TCRdb, only in-frame clones are kept and a portion is missing. Of 35,000 to 45,000 clones listed, roughly 82% are singletons. The time point: pretreatment peripheral blood. The sequenced sample was PBMCs, obtained around atezolizumab (anti-PD-L1) treatment. The receptors originated from a man between 60 and 75 years old with urothelial cancer.

The genes are TRBV2 and TRBJ1-2, with 11 bases lining up with TRBD1. Germline V gene data show CDR1 as SNHLY and CDR2 as FYNNEI. The trim removed 4 bases at V and 7 bases at J, leaving 8 bases unmatched. CDR3 length: 15 amino acids. CDR3 residues: CASSGSGQGAFGYTF. The DNA for the CDR3 is TGTGCCAGCAGTGGATCCGGACAGGGGGCGTTTGGCTACACCTTC.

V usage is TRBV19 and J usage is TRBJ1-5; 7 bases match TRBD1. CDR1 is LNHDA, CDR2 SQIVND, per germline (reference sequence). This CDR3 spans 14 amino acids. With 4 bases clipped from V and 9 bases from J, the junction kept 9 bases outside the gene matches. CDR3: CASSTDRAIGPQHF. The CDR3, as DNA: TGTGCCAGTAGTACCGACAGGGCCATAGGGCCCCAGCATTTT.

The chain carries TRBV5-1 and TRBJ2-2, with 11 bases lining up with TRBD2. The J segment lost 4 bases and the V segment lost 3 bases, leaving 17 bases of the junction unmatched. This CDR3 is built from 20 residues. The germline gives CDR1 SGHRS, CDR2 YFSETQ. For the CDR3, the DNA is TGCGCCAGCAGCTCCGAGGCCACTAGCGGGGGCCAATGGGGCACCGGGGAGCTGTTTTTT. Protein sequence: CASSSEATSGGQWGTGELFF.

V is TRBV15 and J is TRBJ1-4; D not resolved. Per germline, CDR1 LNHNV and CDR2 YYDKDF (reference sequence). The CDR3 runs 15 residues. V was clipped by 4 bases and J by 5 bases, with 14 bases between them. The CDR3 DNA sequence: TGTGCCACCAGCAAGAGGGCAGTACTGAATGAAAAACTGTTTTTT. Its translation is CATSKRAVLNEKLFF.

This chain connects TRBV10-3 to TRBJ2-3, with 7 nucleotides matching TRBD2. With 0 bases clipped from V and 0 bases from J, the junction kept 6 bases outside the gene matches. Looked up from germline, CDR1 is ENHRY and CDR2 is SYGVKD. The CDR3 covers 17 residues. This CDR3 reads CAISESIGGTSTDTQYF. CDR3 nucleotide sequence: TGTGCCATCAGTGAGTCGATCGGGGGGACTAGCACAGATACGCAGTATTTT.

The sample holds a few counts of this clone. The J gene is TRBJ1-1, the V gene TRBV18, with TRBD1 matching 7 bases. The CDR3 contains 15 residues. From germline, CDR1 is KGHSH and CDR2 LQKENI. J gave up 6 bases and V 4 bases, and 11 bases lay outside the gene matches. CDR3 sequence: CASSLTVQGTPEAFF. CDR3 nucleotide sequence: TGTGCCAGCTCACTTACGGTACAGGGGACCCCTGAAGCTTTCTTT.

This clone was counted between two and nine times. The chain links TRBV7-9 to TRBJ2-1, with 8 bases fitting TRBD1. Germline V gene lookup returns CDR1 SEHNR and CDR2 FQNEAQ (reference sequence). The CDR3 covers 13 residues. Germline trimming cut 5 bases from V and 6 bases from J; bases unmatched to any gene: 3. This CDR3 reads CASSSTGGNEQFF. CDR3 coding DNA: TGTGCCAGCAGCAGTACAGGGGGCAATGAGCAGTTCTTC.

The chain employs TRBV11-2 and TRBJ2-7; TRBD1 matches at 9 bases. Losses at the gene ends were 4 bases for V and 5 bases for J; bases not matched to a gene: 6. Per the germline V gene, CDR1 is SGHAT and CDR2 is FQNNGV. The CDR3 has 14 amino acids. CDR3: CASSSDRGLNEQYF. DNA for the CDR3: TGTGCCAGCAGCTCCGACAGGGGGTTGAACGAGCAGTACTTC.

The table lists this clone with a few counts. The chain uses TRBV10-2 and TRBJ2-7, with 7 bases identical to TRBD1. Germline CDR1 WSHSY, CDR2 SAAADI. V lost 6 bases, J lost 0 bases, and 5 bases stayed unmatched. The CDR3 is 14 residues long. The CDR3 spells CASRATGLSYEQYF. The CDR3 DNA sequence: TGCGCCAGCAGAGCGACAGGGCTCTCCTACGAGCAGTACTTC.

The chain is built from TRBV19 and TRBJ2-5; TRBD1 matches at 11 bases. This CDR3 is built from 15 residues. Germline V CDR1 and CDR2: LNHDA, SQIVND (reference sequence). Germline trimming cut 7 bases from V and 7 bases from J; bases unmatched to any gene: 11. In DNA, the CDR3 is TGTGCCAGTACCGCGGGGACAGGGGGATCTGGGACCCAGTACTTC. It codes for CASTAGTGGSGTQYF.

This clone showed up just once. CDR3 in DNA: TGTGCCAGCAGCTTAAGGGCGGGGTCTGTCTACGAGCAGTACTTC. It codes for CASSLRAGSVYEQYF. The V gene is TRBV11-1, the J gene TRBJ2-7; D perhaps matches TRBD2 (6 bases). The V gene's germline CDR1 is SGHAT and CDR2 FQDESV (reference sequence). The V gene lost 2 bases and the J gene lost 3 bases, with 14 bases spanning the gap. The CDR3 has 15 amino acids.

V usage is TRBV13 and J usage is TRBJ1-1; tentatively, D is TRBD1 (6 bases). The CDR3 totals 14 residues. Trimming removed 5 bases from V and 4 bases from J, with 14 bases in between. Germline V CDR1 and CDR2: PRHDT, FYEKMQ (reference sequence). Written as DNA, the CDR3 is TGTGCCAGCAGCGTCGACCGAGGGGGCACTGAAGCTTTCTTT. Amino acid sequence: CASSVDRGGTEAFF.

The genes are TRBV4-1 and TRBJ2-7, with 11 bases that match TRBD1. The CDR3 runs 15 residues. V dropped 1 base and J dropped 4; count of bases not matched to a gene: 3. CDR1 is MGHRA and CDR2 is YSYEKL in the germline V gene. In DNA, the CDR3 is TGCGCCAGCAGCCAAGGGGACAGGGGGTTGTACGAGCAGTACTTC. Translation: CASSQGDRGLYEQYF.

The J gene is TRBJ2-7, the V gene TRBV6-5, with 10 bases matching TRBD1. CDR1 is MNHEY and CDR2 is SVGAGI in the germline V gene. Trimming took 7 bases from V and 5 from J; bases not matched to a gene: 5. The length of the CDR3 is 13 residues. The CDR3 DNA sequence: TGTGCCAGCAAAAGGACAGGGGGGAACGAGCAGTACTTC. Its protein product is CASKRTGGNEQYF.

The chain has TRBV28 and TRBJ2-5, with TRBD2 identical over 11 bases. From germline, CDR1 is MDHEN and CDR2 SYDVKM. The CDR3 runs to 16 residues. Losses at the gene ends were 7 bases for V and 0 bases for J; bases not matched to a gene: 7. This CDR3 reads CASTMRTSGYQETQYF. Written as DNA, the CDR3 is TGTGCCAGCACCATGCGGACTAGCGGGTACCAAGAGACCCAGTACTTC.

The chain uses TRBV10-2 and TRBJ1-2; no reliable D call. CDR1 is WSHSY and CDR2 is SAAADI in the germline V gene. V was shortened by 6 bases and J by 7 bases, with 24 bases between the two germline ends. The CDR3 covers 16 residues. The CDR3: CASSPVDSSFQGGYTF. DNA for the CDR3: TGCGCCAGCAGCCCAGTCGACTCAAGTTTTCAAGGTGGCTACACCTTC.

V usage is TRBV6-1 and J usage is TRBJ2-1; the match to TRBD2 covers 10 bases. Trimming at V came to 4 bases and at J to 7 bases, leaving 7 bases not matched to a gene. The CDR3 consists of 15 residues. The germline gives CDR1 MNHNS, CDR2 SASEGT. The CDR3 DNA is TGTGCCAGCAGTGGGGTAGCGGGGGGAGGAAATGAGCAGTTCTTC. It specifies CASSGVAGGGNEQFF.

V gene TRBV11-2 combines with J gene TRBJ1-2, with D perhaps TRBD1 (6 bases). The CDR3 is 15 amino acids. Germline V CDR1 and CDR2: SGHAT, FQNNGV. Trimming removed 3 bases at V and 2 bases at J, with 13 bases between. CDR3 bases: TGTGCCAGCAGCTTGGGGGCCGACGGGAACTATGGCTACACCTTC. Protein: CASSLGADGNYGYTF.